Shown below are 26 T cell receptor beta chains from a single sample sequenced in a study of cytomegalovirus exposure and HLA in healthy donors. PCR used 60 Vbeta primers and 13 Jbeta primers. The protocol was immunoSEQ multiplex PCR, while the TCRdb copy is restricted to in-frame clones and leaves out a portion. The data show 60,000 to 80,000 clones, 55% to 65% seen once. What was sequenced was PBMCs. The source is a man aged 30 to 39 in good health and CMV-seronegative.

This chain connects TRBV2 to TRBJ1-5; D uncertain. Germline values: CDR1 SNHLY, CDR2 FYNNEI. V lost 3 bases and J 4 bases, leaving 4 bases between the germline ends. The CDR3 runs 12 residues. The CDR3 here is CASSDYNQPQHF. The DNA for the CDR3 is TGTGCCAGCAGTGATTATAATCAGCCCCAGCATTTT.

This clone has more than one count but fewer than ten. V gene TRBV30 combines with J gene TRBJ1-4, with 9 positions matching TRBD1. With 2 bases clipped from V and 5 bases from J, the junction kept 6 bases outside the gene matches. The CDR3 runs to 15 residues. Germline V gene lookup returns CDR1 GTSNPN and CDR2 SVGIG (reference sequence). The DNA of the CDR3 is TGTGCCTGGAGTACCGCCGGGACAGGGAATGAAAAACTGTTTTTT. Amino acid sequence: CAWSTAGTGNEKLFF. The full variable domain, completed using reference TRBV30 and TRBJ1-4, is SQTIHQWPATLVQPVGSPLSLECTVEGTSNPNLYWYRQAAGRGLQLLFYSVGIGQISSEVPQNLSASRPQDRQFILSSKKLLLSDSGFYLCAWSTAGTGNEKLFFGSGTQLSVL.

V is TRBV7-2 and J is TRBJ1-2, with 8 bases aligning to TRBD1. This CDR3 region has 13 residues. V shed 5 bases, J shed 8 bases, and the junction held 7 bases outside the gene matches. Germline V gives CDR1 SGHTA, CDR2 FQGNSA. The CDR3 here is CASSPTGVEGYTF. The CDR3 DNA sequence: TGTGCCAGCAGCCCGACAGGGGTAGAGGGCTACACCTTC.

The V gene is TRBV19, the J gene TRBJ1-2; D gene ambiguous. The V and J ends lost 9 bases and 8 bases respectively, with 19 bases between them. Germline CDR1 LNHDA, CDR2 SQIVND (reference sequence). This CDR3 has 13 amino acids. The CDR3 region is CASESGLSGGYTF. The CDR3 bases are TGTGCCAGCGAATCGGGCCTATCGGGAGGCTACACCTTC.

The V gene is TRBV19, the J gene TRBJ1-5; D remains unclear. This CDR3 is built from 12 residues. The germline gives CDR1 LNHDA, CDR2 SQIVND (reference sequence). Trimming pared 7 bases from V and 9 bases from J, leaving 13 bases between. For the CDR3, the DNA is TGTGCCAGTACTCCGGGGTGGGGGCCCCAGCATTTT. It encodes CASTPGWGPQHF.

The chain employs TRBV6-5 and TRBJ2-3, with a possible D match to TRBD1 (6 bases). The V and J ends lost 1 base and 6 bases respectively, with 14 bases between them. The CDR3 contains 15 residues. CDR1 and CDR2 from the germline V gene are MNHEY and SVGAGI. CDR3 bases: TGTGCCAGCAGTTACTTGGACAGACCCACGGATACGCAGTATTTT. Translated: CASSYLDRPTDTQYF.

This clone has just a few counts. The chain joins TRBV11-2 to TRBJ2-7, with 9 positions matching TRBD2. In germline, CDR1 is SGHAT, CDR2 FQNNGV. The CDR3 is made up of 16 amino acids. V lost 1 base and J lost 5; bases outside the gene matches: 9. The CDR3 sequence: CASSLVLGLAGHEQYF. The CDR3 DNA follows: TGTGCCAGCAGCTTAGTTTTGGGACTAGCCGGCCACGAGCAGTACTTC.

For the CDR3, the DNA is TGTGCCAGCAGCTTAGAGGGAACTAGCGGGCGTTTCTACAATGAGCAGTTCTTC. It is translated as CASSLEGTSGRFYNEQFF. This chain uses TRBV7-2 with TRBJ2-1; 9 bases line up with TRBD2. Per germline, CDR1 SGHTA and CDR2 FQGNSA. The ends lost 1 base at V and 3 bases at J; junction bases unmatched: 10. CDR3 length: 18 amino acids.

This clone has more than one count but fewer than ten. The chain couples TRBV19 to TRBJ1-5; D might be TRBD1 (5 bases). V was clipped by 7 bases and J by 0 bases, with 10 bases between them. Looked up from germline, CDR1 is LNHDA and CDR2 is SQIVND (reference sequence). The length of the CDR3 is 14 residues. The CDR3 bases are TGTGCCAGTATATCAGGGATTAGCAATCAGCCCCAGCATTTT. Its translation: CASISGISNQPQHF.

The count of this clone is one. The V gene is TRBV7-8, the J gene TRBJ2-7; the match to TRBD2 covers 11 bases. Germline lookup yields CDR1 SGHVS and CDR2 FQNEAQ. V trimming: 3 bases; J trimming: 7 bases; junction bases outside the gene matches: 11. The CDR3 is 16 amino acids. The CDR3 spells CASSLGTSGIPGEQYF. DNA of the CDR3: TGTGCCAGCAGCTTGGGGACTAGCGGTATCCCGGGGGAGCAGTACTTC.

This clone was counted only a few times. V and J are TRBV6-1 and TRBJ2-7, with no clear D. V lost 6 bases and J 3 bases, leaving 12 bases between the germline ends. The germline V gene encodes CDR1 MNHNS and CDR2 SASEGT. The CDR3 runs 13 residues. The CDR3 DNA is TGTGCCAGCAGCACCCCCGGTCACTACGAGCAGTACTTC. It codes for CASSTPGHYEQYF.

This rearrangement joins TRBV7-6 to TRBJ2-7; maybe TRBD1 (6 bases). V shed 0 bases and J shed 3 bases, with 12 bases lying between them. The CDR3 is 15 residues long. Looked up from germline, CDR1 is SGHVS and CDR2 is FNYEAQ. CDR3 nucleotides: TGTGCCAGCAGCTTAGCGGGGCAGGGGAGCTACGAGCAGTACTTC. As protein: CASSLAGQGSYEQYF.

V is TRBV20-1 and J is TRBJ2-5; TRBD2 agrees at 7 bases. Germline V gene sequence: CDR1 DFQATT, CDR2 SNEGSKA (reference sequence). The CDR3 is 10 residues long. V shed 6 bases, J shed 5 bases, and the junction held 0 bases outside the gene matches. The CDR3: CSAGGETQYF. The CDR3 DNA is TGCAGTGCCGGGGGGGAGACCCAGTACTTC.

V gene TRBV7-8 combines with J gene TRBJ2-1, with 9 bases lining up with TRBD2. V lost 2 bases, J lost 9 bases, and 2 bases stayed unmatched. CDR3 length: 13 amino acids. The V gene's germline CDR1 is SGHVS and CDR2 FQNEAQ. The chain's CDR3 is CASSLSLAGEQFF. CDR3 bases: TGTGCCAGCAGCTTATCACTAGCGGGTGAGCAGTTCTTC.

The chain has TRBV7-7 and TRBJ2-7; D may be TRBD2 (6 bases). The CDR3 is 14 residues long. V gave up 5 bases and J gave up 3 bases, with 14 bases separating them. CDR1 and CDR2 (germline): SSHAT, FNYEAQ (reference sequence). The DNA of the CDR3 is TGTGCCAGCAGCCCAGGCCCGGGGGTCTACGAGCAGTACTTC. This gives the protein CASSPGPGVYEQYF.

This clone was found a few times. The rearrangement links TRBV30 to TRBJ2-1; 7 nucleotides align to TRBD1. The junction had 7 bases not matched to a gene; V was cut back by 4 bases and J by 7 bases. Germline V gene lookup returns CDR1 GTSNPN and CDR2 SVGIG (reference sequence). This CDR3 comprises 13 residues. Here the CDR3 DNA reads TGTGCCTGGACTACAGGGGTTGGGAATGAGCAGTTCTTC. It encodes CAWTTGVGNEQFF. The whole variable domain, filled in from reference TRBV30 and TRBJ2-1, reads SQTIHQWPATLVQPVGSPLSLECTVEGTSNPNLYWYRQAAGRGLQLLFYSVGIGQISSEVPQNLSASRPQDRQFILSSKKLLLSDSGFYLCAWTTGVGNEQFFGPGTRLTVL.

The gene calls are TRBV7-9 and TRBJ2-2; 10 nucleotides line up with TRBD1. Germline CDR1 and CDR2: SEHNR and FQNEAQ (reference sequence). With V trimmed by 6 bases and J by 6 bases, 7 bases remained unmatched. The CDR3 runs 15 residues. The CDR3 DNA sequence: TGTGCCAGCAGTACCGGGACAGGGGTTCCCGGGGAGCTGTTTTTT. Its translation: CASSTGTGVPGELFF.

This clone was seen only a few times. V gene TRBV9 combines with J gene TRBJ1-2; D remains unclear. Trimming took off 10 bases at V and 6 bases at J, with 22 bases between the two ends. The V gene's germline CDR1 is SGDLS and CDR2 YYNGEE. The CDR3 sequence is 14 residues long. CDR3 sequence: CASSPLTTRHGYTF. CDR3 nucleotides: TGTGCCTCCTCTCCCTTAACGACTCGTCATGGCTACACCTTC.

This clone showed up just a few times. The rearrangement uses TRBV5-4 and TRBJ2-7; 7 bases fit TRBD2. V lost 4 bases and J lost 5; bases outside the gene matches: 15. Per germline, CDR1 SGHNT and CDR2 YYREEE (reference sequence). The CDR3 spans 16 residues. CDR3 DNA: TGTGCCAGCAGCGGAAATGGCGGGACTACATACCACGAGCAGTACTTC. Translation gives CASSGNGGTTYHEQYF.

The chain is built from TRBV7-8 and TRBJ2-1; the match to TRBD2 covers 14 bases. Trimming cost V 5 bases and J 9 bases; bases outside gene matches: 6. The germline V gene encodes CDR1 SGHVS and CDR2 FQNEAQ. The CDR3 runs 15 residues. CDR3 DNA sequence: TGTGCCAGCAGCCCACGGACTAGCGGGGGGTTTGAGCAGTTCTTC. Residues: CASSPRTSGGFEQFF.

This clone was recorded once. This chain links TRBV2 with TRBJ1-1; a weak D match, TRBD1 (6 bases). The CDR3 has 14 residues. Trimming took 0 bases from V and 6 from J, leaving 11 bases between them. CDR1 and CDR2 from the germline V gene are SNHLY and FYNNEI. The CDR3 nucleotides read TGTGCCAGCAGTGAAGCGAGGGGGAAACCTGAAGCTTTCTTT. This encodes CASSEARGKPEAFF.

The chain joins TRBV11-2 to TRBJ1-2; maybe TRBD1 (6 bases). CDR3 size: 14 residues. Trimming left V 2 bases short and J 3 bases short, with 10 bases between. Germline values: CDR1 SGHAT, CDR2 FQNNGV. CDR3: CASSLTQGHYGYTF. In nucleotides, the CDR3 is TGTGCCAGCAGCTTAACACAGGGCCACTATGGCTACACCTTC. The whole variable domain, remainder taken from reference TRBV11-2 and TRBJ1-2, is EAGVAQSPRYKIIEKRQSVAFWCNPISGHATLYWYQQILGQGPKLLIQFQNNGVVDDSQLPKDRFSAERLKGVDSTLKIQPAKLEDSAVYLCASSLTQGHYGYTFGSGTRLTVV.

The V gene is TRBV13, the J gene TRBJ1-2; D perhaps matches TRBD1 (5 bases). The germline gives CDR1 PRHDT, CDR2 FYEKMQ (reference sequence). V was cut by 3 bases and J by 3 bases, with 8 bases left in between. CDR3 length equals 13 residues. This CDR3 reads CASSLDMDYGYTF. The CDR3 DNA is TGTGCCAGCAGCTTGGACATGGACTATGGCTACACCTTC.

This clone has only one observation. V and J are TRBV9 and TRBJ2-1; D call uncertain. The CDR3 is 12 amino acids. V shed 4 bases and J shed 5 bases, with 7 bases lying between them. Germline V gene data show CDR1 as SGDLS and CDR2 as YYNGEE. CDR3 region: CASSPANNEQFF. Here the CDR3 DNA reads TGTGCCAGCAGCCCCGCTAACAATGAGCAGTTCTTC.

The chain links TRBV6-1 to TRBJ2-2; TRBD1 might be the D (7 bases). With 2 bases removed from V and 7 bases from J, the gap between germline ends came to 14 bases. CDR3 size: 15 residues. CDR1 and CDR2 from the germline V gene are MNHNS and SASEGT. DNA of the CDR3: TGTGCCAGCAGTGAAAACAGGGGAGGATACGGGGAGCTGTTTTTT. Translating it yields CASSENRGGYGELFF.

The rearrangement joins TRBV7-9 to TRBJ2-7, with 8 bases that match TRBD1. Unmatched junction bases numbered 4, after V lost 1 base and J lost 5 bases. The CDR3 spans 14 residues. CDR1 and CDR2 (germline): SEHNR, FQNEAQ (reference sequence). The CDR3, as DNA: TGTGCCAGCAGCTTAGTGCAGGGGGCGGACGAGCAGTACTTC. Amino acids: CASSLVQGADEQYF. Full variable domain (outside the CDR3, taken from reference TRBV7-9 and TRBJ2-7): DTGVSQNPRHKITKRGQNVTFRCDPISEHNRLYWYRQTLGQGPEFLTYFQNEAQLEKSRLLSDRFSAERPKGSFSTLEIQRTEQGDSAMYLCASSLVQGADEQYFGPGTRLTVT.